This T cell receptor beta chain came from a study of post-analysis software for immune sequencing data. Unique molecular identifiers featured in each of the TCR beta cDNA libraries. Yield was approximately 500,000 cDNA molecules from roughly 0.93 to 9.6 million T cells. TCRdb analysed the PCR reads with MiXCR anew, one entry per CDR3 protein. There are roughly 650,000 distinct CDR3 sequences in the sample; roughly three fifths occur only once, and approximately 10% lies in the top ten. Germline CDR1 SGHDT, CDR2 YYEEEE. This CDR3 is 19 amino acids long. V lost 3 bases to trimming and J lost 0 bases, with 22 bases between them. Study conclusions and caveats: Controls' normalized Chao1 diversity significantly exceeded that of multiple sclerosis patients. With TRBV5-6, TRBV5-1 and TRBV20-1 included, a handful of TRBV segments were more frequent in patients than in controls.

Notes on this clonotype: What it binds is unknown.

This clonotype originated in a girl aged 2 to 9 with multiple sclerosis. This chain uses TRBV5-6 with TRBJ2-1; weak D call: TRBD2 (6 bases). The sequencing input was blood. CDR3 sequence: CASSYVEGGSPSSYNEQFF. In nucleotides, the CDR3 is TGTGCCAGCAGCTACGTAGAAGGAGGGTCCCCGAGCTCCTACAATGAGCAGTTCTTC.